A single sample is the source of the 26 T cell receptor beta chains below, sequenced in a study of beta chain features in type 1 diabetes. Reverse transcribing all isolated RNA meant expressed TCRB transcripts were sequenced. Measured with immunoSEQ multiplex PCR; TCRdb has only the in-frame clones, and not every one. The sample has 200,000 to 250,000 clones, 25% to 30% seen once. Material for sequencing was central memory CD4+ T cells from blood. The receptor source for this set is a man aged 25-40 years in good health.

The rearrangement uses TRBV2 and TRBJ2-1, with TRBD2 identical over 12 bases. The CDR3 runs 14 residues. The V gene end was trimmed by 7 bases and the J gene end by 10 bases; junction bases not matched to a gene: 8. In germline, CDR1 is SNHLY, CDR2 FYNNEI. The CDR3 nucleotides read TGTGCCAGCAAAACTGGACTAGCGGGGAAAGAGCAGTTCTTC. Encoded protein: CASKTGLAGKEQFF.

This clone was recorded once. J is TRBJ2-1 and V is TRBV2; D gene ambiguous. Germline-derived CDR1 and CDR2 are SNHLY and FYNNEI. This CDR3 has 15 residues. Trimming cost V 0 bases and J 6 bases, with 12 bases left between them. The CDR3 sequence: CASSEARVSGNEQFF. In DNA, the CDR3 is TGTGCCAGCAGTGAAGCTCGTGTTTCGGGCAATGAGCAGTTCTTC.

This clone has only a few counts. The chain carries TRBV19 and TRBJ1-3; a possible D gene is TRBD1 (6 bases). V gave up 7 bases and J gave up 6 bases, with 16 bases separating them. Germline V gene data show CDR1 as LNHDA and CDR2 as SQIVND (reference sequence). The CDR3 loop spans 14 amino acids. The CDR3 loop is CASTTRQAENTIYF. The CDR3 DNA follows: TGTGCCAGTACCACACGACAGGCCGAAAACACCATATATTTT.

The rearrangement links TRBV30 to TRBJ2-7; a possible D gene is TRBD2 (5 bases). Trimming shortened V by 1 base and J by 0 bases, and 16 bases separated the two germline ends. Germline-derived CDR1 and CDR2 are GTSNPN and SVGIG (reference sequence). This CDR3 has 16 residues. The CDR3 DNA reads TGTGCCTGGAGTGCCGTCCATAGCGCGAGCTCCTACGAGCAGTACTTC. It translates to CAWSAVHSASSYEQYF.

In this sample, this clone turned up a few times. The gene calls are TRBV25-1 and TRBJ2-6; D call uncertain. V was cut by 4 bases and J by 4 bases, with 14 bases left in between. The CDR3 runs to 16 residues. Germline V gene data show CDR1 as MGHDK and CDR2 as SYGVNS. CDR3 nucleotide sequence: TGTGCCAGCAGTGGATCCGGCATCGGAGGGGCCAACGTCCTGACTTTC. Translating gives CASSGSGIGGANVLTF.

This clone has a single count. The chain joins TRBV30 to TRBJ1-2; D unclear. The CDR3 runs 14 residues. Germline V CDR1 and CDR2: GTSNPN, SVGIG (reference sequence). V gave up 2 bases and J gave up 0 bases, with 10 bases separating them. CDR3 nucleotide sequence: TGTGCCTGGAGTAGCTGGAATTCTAACTATGGCTACACCTTC. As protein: CAWSSWNSNYGYTF.

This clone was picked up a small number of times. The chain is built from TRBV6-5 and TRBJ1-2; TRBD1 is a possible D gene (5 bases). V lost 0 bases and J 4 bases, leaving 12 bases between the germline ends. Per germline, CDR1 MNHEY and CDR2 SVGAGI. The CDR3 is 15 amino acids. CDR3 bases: TGTGCCAGCAGTTACTCTGAGACTCAGGGCTATGGCTACACCTTC. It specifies CASSYSETQGYGYTF.

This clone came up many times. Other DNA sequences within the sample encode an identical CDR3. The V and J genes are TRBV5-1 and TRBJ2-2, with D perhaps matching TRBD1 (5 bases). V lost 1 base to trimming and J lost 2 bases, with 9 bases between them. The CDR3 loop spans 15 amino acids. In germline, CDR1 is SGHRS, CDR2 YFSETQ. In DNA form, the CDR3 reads TGCGCCAGCAGCTTGAGGGGTCCCAACACCGGGGAGCTGTTTTTT. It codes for CASSLRGPNTGELFF.

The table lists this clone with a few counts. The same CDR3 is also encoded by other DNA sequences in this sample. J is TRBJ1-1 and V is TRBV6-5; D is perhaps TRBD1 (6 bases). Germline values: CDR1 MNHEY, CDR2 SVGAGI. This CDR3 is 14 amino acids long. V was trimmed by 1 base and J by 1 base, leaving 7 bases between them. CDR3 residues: CASSYLQGNTEAFF. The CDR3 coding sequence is TGTGCCAGCAGTTACTTACAGGGGAACACTGAAGCTTTCTTT.

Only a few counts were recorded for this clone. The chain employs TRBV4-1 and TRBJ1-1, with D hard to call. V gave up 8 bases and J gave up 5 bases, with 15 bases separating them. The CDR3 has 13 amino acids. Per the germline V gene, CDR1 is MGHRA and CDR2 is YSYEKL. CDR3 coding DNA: TGCGCCAGCGGGCTGGCTCCAGTTACTGAAGCTTTCTTT. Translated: CASGLAPVTEAFF.

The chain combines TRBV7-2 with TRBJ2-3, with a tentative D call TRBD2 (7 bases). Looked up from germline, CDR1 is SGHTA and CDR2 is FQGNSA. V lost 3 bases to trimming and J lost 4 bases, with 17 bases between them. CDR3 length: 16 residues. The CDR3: CASSLGGGSWADTQYF. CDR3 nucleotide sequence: TGTGCCAGCAGCTTGGGCGGGGGCTCGTGGGCAGATACGCAGTATTTT.

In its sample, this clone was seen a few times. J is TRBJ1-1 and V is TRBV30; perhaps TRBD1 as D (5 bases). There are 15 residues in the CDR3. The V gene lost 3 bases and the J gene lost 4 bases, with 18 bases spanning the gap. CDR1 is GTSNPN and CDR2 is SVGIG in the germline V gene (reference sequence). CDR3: CAWSADPFGGTEAFF. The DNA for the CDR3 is TGTGCCTGGAGCGCCGACCCGTTCGGGGGCACTGAAGCTTTCTTT.

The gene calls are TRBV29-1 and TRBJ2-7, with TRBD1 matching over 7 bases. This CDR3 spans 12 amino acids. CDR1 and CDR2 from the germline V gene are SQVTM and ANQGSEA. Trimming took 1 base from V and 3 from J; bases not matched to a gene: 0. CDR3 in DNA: TGCAGCGTTGAAGGGGACAGCTACGAGCAGTACTTC. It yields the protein CSVEGDSYEQYF.

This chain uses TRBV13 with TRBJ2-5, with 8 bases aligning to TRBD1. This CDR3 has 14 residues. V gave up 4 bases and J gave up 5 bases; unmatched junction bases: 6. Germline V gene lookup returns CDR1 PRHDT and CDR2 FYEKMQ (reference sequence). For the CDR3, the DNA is TGTGCCAGCAGCTCCAGGGGGCGATGGGAGACCCAGTACTTC. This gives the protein CASSSRGRWETQYF.

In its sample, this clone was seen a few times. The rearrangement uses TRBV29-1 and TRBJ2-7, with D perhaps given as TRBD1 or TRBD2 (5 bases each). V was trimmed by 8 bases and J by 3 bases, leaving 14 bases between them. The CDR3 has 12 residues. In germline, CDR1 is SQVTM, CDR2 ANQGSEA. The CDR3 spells CSTRDAGYEQYF. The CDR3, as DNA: TGCAGCACACGGGACGCTGGCTACGAGCAGTACTTC.

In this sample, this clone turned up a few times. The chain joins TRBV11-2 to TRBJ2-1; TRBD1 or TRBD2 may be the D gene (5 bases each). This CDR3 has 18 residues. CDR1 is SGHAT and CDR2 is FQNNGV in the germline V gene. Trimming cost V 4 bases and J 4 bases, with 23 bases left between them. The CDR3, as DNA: TGTGCCAGCAGCTCTATATTGCGGGTCAAAAGGGGTTACAATGAGCAGTTCTTC. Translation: CASSSILRVKRGYNEQFF.

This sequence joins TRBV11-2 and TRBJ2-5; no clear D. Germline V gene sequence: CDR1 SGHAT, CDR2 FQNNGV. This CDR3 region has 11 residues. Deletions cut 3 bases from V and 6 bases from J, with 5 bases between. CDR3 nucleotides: TGTGCCAGCAGCTTCGGAAAGACCCAGTACTTC. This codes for CASSFGKTQYF.

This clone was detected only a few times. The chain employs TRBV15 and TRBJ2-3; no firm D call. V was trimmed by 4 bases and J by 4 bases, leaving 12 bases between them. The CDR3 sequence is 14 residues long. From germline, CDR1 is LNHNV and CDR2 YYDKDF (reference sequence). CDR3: CATSKNTQADTQYF. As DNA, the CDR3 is TGTGCCACCAGCAAGAACACTCAAGCAGATACGCAGTATTTT. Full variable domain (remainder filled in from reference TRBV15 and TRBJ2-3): DAMVIQNPRYQVTQFGKPVTLSCSQTLNHNVMYWYQQKSSQAPKLLFHYYDKDFNNEADTPDNFQSRRPNTSFCFLDIRSPGLGDTAMYLCATSKNTQADTQYFGPGTRLTVL.

CDR3 nucleotides: TGCGCCAGCAGCCAGGCGCTAGGGACAGGCGGTGAAGCTTTCTTT. Translating gives CASSQALGTGGEAFF. This chain connects TRBV4-1 to TRBJ1-1; 8 bases fit TRBD1. Trimming took 3 bases from V and 7 from J; bases not matched to a gene: 10. The CDR3 contains 15 residues. In germline, CDR1 is MGHRA, CDR2 YSYEKL.

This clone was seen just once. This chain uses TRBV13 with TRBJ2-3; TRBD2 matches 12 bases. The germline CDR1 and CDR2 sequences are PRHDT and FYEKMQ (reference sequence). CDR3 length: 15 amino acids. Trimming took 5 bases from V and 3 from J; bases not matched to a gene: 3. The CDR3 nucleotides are TGTGCCAGCAGCCAACTAGCGGGGGGAACAGATACGCAGTATTTT. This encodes CASSQLAGGTDTQYF.

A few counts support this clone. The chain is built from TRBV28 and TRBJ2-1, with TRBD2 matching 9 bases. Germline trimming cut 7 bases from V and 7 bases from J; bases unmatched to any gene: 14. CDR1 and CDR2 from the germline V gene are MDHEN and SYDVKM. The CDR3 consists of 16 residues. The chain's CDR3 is CASTLGGGRANNEQFF. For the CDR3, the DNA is TGTGCCAGCACCCTGGGGGGCGGGAGGGCCAATAATGAGCAGTTCTTC. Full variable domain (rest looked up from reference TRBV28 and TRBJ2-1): DVKVTQSSRYLVKRTGEKVFLECVQDMDHENMFWYRQDPGLGLRLIYFSYDVKMKEKGDIPEGYSVSREKKERFSLILESASTNQTSMYLCASTLGGGRANNEQFFGPGTRLTVL.

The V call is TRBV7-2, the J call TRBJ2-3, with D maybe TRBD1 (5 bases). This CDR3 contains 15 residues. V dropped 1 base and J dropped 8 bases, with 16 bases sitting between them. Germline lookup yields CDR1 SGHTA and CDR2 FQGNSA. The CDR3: CASSLVAQVAPTQYF. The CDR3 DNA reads TGTGCCAGCAGCTTAGTGGCACAGGTGGCCCCTACGCAGTATTTT.

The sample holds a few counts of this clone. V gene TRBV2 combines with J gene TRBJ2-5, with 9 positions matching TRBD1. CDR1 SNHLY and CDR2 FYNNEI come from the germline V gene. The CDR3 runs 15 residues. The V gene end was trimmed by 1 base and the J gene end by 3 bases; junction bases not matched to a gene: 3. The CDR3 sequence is CASSEDRGPEETQYF. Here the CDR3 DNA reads TGTGCCAGCAGTGAAGACAGGGGGCCTGAAGAGACCCAGTACTTC.

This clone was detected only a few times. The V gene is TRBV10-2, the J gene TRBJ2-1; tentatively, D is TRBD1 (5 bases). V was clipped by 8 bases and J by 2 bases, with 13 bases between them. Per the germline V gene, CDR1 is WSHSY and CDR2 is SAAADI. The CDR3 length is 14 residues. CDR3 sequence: CASQGMATYNEQFF. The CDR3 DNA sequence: TGCGCCAGCCAGGGTATGGCCACCTACAATGAGCAGTTCTTC.

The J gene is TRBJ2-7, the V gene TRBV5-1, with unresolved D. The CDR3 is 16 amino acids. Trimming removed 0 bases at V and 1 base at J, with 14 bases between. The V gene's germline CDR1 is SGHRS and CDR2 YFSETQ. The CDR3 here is CASSLDPGYGSYEQYF. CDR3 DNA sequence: TGCGCCAGCAGCTTGGACCCAGGCTACGGGTCCTACGAGCAGTACTTC.

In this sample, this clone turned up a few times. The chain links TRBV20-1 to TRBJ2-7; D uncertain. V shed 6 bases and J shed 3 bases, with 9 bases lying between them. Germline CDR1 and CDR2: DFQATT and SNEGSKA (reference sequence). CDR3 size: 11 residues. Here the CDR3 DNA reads TGCAGTGCCCAGGACGGCTACGAGCAGTACTTC. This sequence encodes CSAQDGYEQYF.